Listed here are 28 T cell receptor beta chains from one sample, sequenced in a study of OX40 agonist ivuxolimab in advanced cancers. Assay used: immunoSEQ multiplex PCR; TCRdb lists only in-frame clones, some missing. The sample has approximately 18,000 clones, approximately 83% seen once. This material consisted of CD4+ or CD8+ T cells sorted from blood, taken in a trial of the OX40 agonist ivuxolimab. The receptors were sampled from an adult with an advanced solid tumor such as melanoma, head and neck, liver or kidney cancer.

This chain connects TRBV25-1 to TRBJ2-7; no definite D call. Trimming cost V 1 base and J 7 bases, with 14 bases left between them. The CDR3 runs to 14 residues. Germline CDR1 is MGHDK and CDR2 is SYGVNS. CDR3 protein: CASSEFLDPSEQYF. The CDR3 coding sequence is TGTGCCAGCAGTGAATTCTTGGACCCGTCAGAGCAGTACTTC.

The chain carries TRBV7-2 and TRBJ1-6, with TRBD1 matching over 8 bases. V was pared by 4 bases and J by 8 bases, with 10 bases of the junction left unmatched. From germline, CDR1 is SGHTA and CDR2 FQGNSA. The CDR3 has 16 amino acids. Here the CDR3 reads CASSSTGAEVDSPLHF. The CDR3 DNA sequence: TGTGCCAGCAGCTCGACAGGGGCGGAGGTCGATTCACCCCTCCACTTT.

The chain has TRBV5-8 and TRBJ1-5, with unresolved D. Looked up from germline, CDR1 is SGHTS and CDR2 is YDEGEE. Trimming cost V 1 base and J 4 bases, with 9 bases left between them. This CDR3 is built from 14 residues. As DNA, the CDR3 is TGTGCCAGCAGCTTGAGGGTCGGGAATCAGCCCCAGCATTTT. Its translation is CASSLRVGNQPQHF.

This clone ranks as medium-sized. The CDR3 sequence is CASSAGRASGTDEQFF. The CDR3 nucleotides read TGTGCCAGCAGCGCCGGCCGGGCTAGCGGGACTGATGAGCAGTTCTTC. The rearrangement links TRBV9 to TRBJ2-1, with 9 bases matching TRBD2. CDR1 SGDLS and CDR2 YYNGEE come from the germline V gene. The CDR3 consists of 16 residues. J lost 8 bases, V lost 3 bases, and 12 bases had no gene match.

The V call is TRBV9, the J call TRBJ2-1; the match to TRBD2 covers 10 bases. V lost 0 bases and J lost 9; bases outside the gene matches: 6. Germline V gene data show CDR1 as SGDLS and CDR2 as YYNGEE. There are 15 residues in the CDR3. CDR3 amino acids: CASSVVLAGRGEQFF. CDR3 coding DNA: TGTGCCAGCAGCGTAGTACTAGCGGGAAGGGGTGAGCAGTTCTTC.

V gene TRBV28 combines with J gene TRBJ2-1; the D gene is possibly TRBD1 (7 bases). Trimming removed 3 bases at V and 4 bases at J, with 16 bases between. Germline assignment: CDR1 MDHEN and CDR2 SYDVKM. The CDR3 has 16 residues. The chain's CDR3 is CASSLRGDSEYNEQFF. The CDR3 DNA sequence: TGTGCCAGCAGTTTGAGGGGGGACAGTGAATACAATGAGCAGTTCTTC.

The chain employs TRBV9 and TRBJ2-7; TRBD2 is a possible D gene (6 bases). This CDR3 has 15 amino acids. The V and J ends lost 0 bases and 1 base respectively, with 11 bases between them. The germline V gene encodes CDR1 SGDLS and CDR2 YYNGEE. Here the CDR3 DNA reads TGTGCCAGCAGCGTAGGTAGCGGCGCGTCCTACGAGCAGTACTTC. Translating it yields CASSVGSGASYEQYF.

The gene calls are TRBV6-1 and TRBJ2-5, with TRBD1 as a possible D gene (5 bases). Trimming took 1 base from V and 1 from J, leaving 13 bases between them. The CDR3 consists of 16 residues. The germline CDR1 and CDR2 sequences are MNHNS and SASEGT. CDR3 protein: CASSEVGHLSQETQYF. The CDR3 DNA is TGTGCCAGCAGTGAAGTCGGACACCTTTCCCAAGAGACCCAGTACTTC.

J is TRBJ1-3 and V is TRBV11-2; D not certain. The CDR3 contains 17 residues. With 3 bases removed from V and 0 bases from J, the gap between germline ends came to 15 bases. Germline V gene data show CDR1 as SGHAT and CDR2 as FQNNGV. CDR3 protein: CASSFTGKSSSGNTIYF. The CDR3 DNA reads TGTGCCAGCAGCTTCACCGGGAAATCCAGCTCTGGAAACACCATATATTTT. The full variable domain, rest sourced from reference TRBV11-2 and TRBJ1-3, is EAGVAQSPRYKIIEKRQSVAFWCNPISGHATLYWYQQILGQGPKLLIQFQNNGVVDDSQLPKDRFSAERLKGVDSTLKIQPAKLEDSAVYLCASSFTGKSSSGNTIYFGEGSWLTVV.

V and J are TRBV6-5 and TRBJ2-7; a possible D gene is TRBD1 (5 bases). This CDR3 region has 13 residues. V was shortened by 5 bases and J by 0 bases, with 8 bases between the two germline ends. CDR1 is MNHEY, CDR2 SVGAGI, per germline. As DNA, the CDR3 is TGTGCCAGCAGTACAGGTTTCTCCTACGAGCAGTACTTC. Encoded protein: CASSTGFSYEQYF.

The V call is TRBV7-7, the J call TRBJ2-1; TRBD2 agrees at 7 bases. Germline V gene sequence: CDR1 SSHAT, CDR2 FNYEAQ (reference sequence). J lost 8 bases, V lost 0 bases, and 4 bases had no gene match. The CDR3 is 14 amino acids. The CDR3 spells CASSLAGGNHEQFF. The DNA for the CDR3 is TGTGCCAGCAGCTTAGCGGGAGGGAATCATGAGCAGTTCTTC.

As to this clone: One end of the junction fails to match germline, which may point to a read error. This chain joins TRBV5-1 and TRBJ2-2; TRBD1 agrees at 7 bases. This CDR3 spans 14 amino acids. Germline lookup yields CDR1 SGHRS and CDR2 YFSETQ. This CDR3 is CASSSTGDTGELFF. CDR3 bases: TGTGCCAGCAGCTCTACAGGGGACACCGGGGAGCTGTTTTTT.

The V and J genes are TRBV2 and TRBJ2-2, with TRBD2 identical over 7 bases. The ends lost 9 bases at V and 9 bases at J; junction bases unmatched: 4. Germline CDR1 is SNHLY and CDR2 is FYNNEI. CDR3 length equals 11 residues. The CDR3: CASWGGWELFF. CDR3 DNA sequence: TGTGCCAGTTGGGGAGGGTGGGAGCTGTTTTTT.

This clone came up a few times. The CDR3 spells CASSRTSGSLDEQFF. In nucleotides, the CDR3 is TGTGCCAGTAGTAGAACTAGCGGGAGTTTGGATGAGCAGTTCTTC. The chain couples TRBV19 to TRBJ2-1; 11 bases agree with TRBD2. J was trimmed by 8 bases and V by 4 bases; bases with no gene match: 7. Germline assignment: CDR1 LNHDA and CDR2 SQIVND (reference sequence). The CDR3 is 15 residues long.

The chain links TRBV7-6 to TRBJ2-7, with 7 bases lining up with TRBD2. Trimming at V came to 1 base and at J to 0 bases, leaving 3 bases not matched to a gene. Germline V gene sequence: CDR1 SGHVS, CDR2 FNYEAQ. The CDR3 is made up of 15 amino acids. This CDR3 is CASSLGGGASYEQYF. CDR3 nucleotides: TGTGCCAGCAGCTTAGGGGGGGGAGCCTCCTACGAGCAGTACTTC.

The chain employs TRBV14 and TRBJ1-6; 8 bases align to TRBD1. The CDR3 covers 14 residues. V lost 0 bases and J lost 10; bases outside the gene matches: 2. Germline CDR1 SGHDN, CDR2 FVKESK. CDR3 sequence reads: CASSQDGTGSPLHF. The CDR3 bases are TGTGCCAGCAGCCAAGACGGGACAGGCTCACCCCTCCACTTT.

The CDR3 region has the DNA TGTGCCAGCAGTTACTCCGCGACCCAAAACAATGAGCAGTTCTTC. Translated, it gives CASSYSATQNNEQFF. The genes are TRBV6-6 and TRBJ2-1; D ambiguous. Germline CDR1 is MNHNY and CDR2 is SVGAGI (reference sequence). V was trimmed by 0 bases and J by 5 bases, leaving 11 bases between them. The CDR3 extends over 15 amino acids.

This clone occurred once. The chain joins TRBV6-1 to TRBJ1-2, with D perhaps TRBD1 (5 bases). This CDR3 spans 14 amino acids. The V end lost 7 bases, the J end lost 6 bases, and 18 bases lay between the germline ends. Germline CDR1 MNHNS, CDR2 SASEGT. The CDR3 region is CASTLGGGFDGYTF. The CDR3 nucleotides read TGTGCCAGCACTCTCGGGGGAGGTTTCGATGGCTACACCTTC.

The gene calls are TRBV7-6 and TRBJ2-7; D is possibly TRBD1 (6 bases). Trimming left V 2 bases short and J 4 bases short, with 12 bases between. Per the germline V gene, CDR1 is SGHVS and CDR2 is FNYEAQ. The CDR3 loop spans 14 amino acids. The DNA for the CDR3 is TGTGCCAGCAGCTTATCCATGGGGGCGTACGAGCAGTACTTC. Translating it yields CASSLSMGAYEQYF.

CDR3 in amino acids: CASSFGGRGWSGANVLTF. In nucleotides, the CDR3 is TGTGCCAGCAGTTTCGGAGGCAGGGGCTGGTCTGGGGCCAACGTCCTGACTTTC. The chain links TRBV28 to TRBJ2-6, with a possible D match to TRBD1 (6 bases). The CDR3 is made up of 18 amino acids. V gave up 3 bases and J gave up 1 base, with 16 bases separating them. CDR1 MDHEN and CDR2 SYDVKM come from the germline V gene.

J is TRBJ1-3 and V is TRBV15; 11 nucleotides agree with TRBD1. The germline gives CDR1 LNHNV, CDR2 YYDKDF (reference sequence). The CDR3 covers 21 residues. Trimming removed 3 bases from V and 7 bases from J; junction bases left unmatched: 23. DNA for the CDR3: TGTGCCACCAGCAGGACCTACGTGGACAGGGGGCTAGACTCCCCGCGGAACACCATATATTTT. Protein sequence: CATSRTYVDRGLDSPRNTIYF.

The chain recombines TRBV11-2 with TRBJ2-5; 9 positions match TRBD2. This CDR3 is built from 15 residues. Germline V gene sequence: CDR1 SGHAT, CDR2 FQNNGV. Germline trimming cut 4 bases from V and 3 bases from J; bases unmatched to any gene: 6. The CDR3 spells CASSSWTSVEETQYF. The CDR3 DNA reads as TGTGCCAGCAGCTCCTGGACTAGCGTTGAAGAGACCCAGTACTTC.

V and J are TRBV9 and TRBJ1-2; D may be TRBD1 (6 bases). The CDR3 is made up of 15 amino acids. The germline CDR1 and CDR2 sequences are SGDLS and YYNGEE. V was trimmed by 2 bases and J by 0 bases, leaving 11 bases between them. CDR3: CASSVLDRANYGYTF. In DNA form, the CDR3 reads TGTGCCAGCAGCGTCTTGGACAGAGCTAACTATGGCTACACCTTC.

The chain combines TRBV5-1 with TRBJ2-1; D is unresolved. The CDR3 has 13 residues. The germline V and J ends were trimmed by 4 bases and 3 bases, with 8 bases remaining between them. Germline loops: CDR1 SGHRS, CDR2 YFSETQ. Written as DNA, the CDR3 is TGCGCCAGCAGCGGGCAGTTCTACAATGAGCAGTTCTTC. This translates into CASSGQFYNEQFF.

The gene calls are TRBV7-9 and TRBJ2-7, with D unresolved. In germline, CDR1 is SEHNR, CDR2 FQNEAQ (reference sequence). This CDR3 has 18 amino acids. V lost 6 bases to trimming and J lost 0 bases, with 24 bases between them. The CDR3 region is CASSSMEWGSTSSYEQYF. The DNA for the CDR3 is TGTGCCAGCAGTTCTATGGAATGGGGTTCTACCTCCTCCTACGAGCAGTACTTC.

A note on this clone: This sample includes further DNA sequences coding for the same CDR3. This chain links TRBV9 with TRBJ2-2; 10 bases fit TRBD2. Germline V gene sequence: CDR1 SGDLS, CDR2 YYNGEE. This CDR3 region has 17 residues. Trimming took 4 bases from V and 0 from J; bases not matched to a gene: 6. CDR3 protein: CASSPSGRAANTGELFF. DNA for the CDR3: TGTGCCAGCAGCCCCAGCGGGAGGGCTGCGAACACCGGGGAGCTGTTTTTT. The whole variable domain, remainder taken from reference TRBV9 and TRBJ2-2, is DSGVTQTPKHLITATGQRVTLRCSPRSGDLSVYWYQQSLDQGLQFLIQYYNGEERAKGNILERFSAQQFPDLHSELNLSSLELGDSALYFCASSPSGRAANTGELFFGEGSRLTVL.

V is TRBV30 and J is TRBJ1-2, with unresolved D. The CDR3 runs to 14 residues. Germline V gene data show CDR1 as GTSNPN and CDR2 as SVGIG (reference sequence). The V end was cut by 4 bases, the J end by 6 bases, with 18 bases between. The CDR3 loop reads CAWKVQRFSDGYTF. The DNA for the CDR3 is TGTGCCTGGAAGGTTCAGCGTTTTTCGGATGGCTACACCTTC. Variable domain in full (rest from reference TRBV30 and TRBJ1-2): SQTIHQWPATLVQPVGSPLSLECTVEGTSNPNLYWYRQAAGRGLQLLFYSVGIGQISSEVPQNLSASRPQDRQFILSSKKLLLSDSGFYLCAWKVQRFSDGYTFGSGTRLTVV.

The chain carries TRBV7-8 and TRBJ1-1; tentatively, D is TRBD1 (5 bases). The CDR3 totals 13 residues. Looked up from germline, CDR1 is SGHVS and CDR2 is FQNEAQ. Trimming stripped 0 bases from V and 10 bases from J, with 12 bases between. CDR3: CASSLAGVYGAFF. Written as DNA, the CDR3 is TGTGCCAGCAGCTTAGCGGGGGTCTACGGAGCTTTCTTT.